The 3 T cell receptor beta chains below come from one sample, sequenced in a study of long-term antiretroviral therapy in people with HIV. They ran version v3.0 of the immunoSEQ assay at survey level. The table came from immunoSEQ multiplex PCR; TCRdb's copy has only in-frame clones and leaves some out. The sample has tens of thousands of clones; 65% to 85% are singletons. This specimen was unsorted PBMCs, taken 0.4 years after starting antiretroviral therapy. The receptors derive from a man younger than 35 with HIV.

The rearrangement links TRBV6-5 to TRBJ2-7, with D tentatively TRBD1 or TRBD2 (6 bases each). Between the trimmed V and J ends, which lost 4 bases and 3 bases, there was a span of 19 bases. CDR1 and CDR2 (germline): MNHEY, SVGAGI. The CDR3 is 16 amino acids. The CDR3 sequence: CASSSPLWRGDYEQYF. CDR3 in DNA: TGTGCCAGCAGTTCGCCCCTTTGGAGGGGGGACTACGAGCAGTACTTC.

This chain uses TRBV14 with TRBJ1-2, with D perhaps TRBD1 (6 bases). V gave up 5 bases and J gave up 8 bases, with 21 bases separating them. This CDR3 has 15 residues. Germline CDR1 and CDR2: SGHDN and FVKESK. CDR3 in amino acids: CASSSTGSVSEGYTF. The CDR3 coding sequence is TGTGCCAGCAGCTCGACAGGATCGGTTTCGGAGGGCTACACCTTC.

The rearrangement links TRBV19 to TRBJ2-7; D possibly corresponds to TRBD2 (6 bases). The V end was cut by 3 bases, the J end by 5 bases, with 14 bases between. The germline V gene encodes CDR1 LNHDA and CDR2 SQIVND (reference sequence). This CDR3 has 14 amino acids. CDR3 sequence: CASSIGKGGDEQYF. The CDR3 DNA reads TGTGCCAGTAGTATCGGGAAGGGAGGTGACGAGCAGTACTTC.